Following are 22 T cell receptor beta chains from one sample sequenced in a study of blood T cells in healthy people across ages. Then a second PCR, running roughly 6 to 12 cycles, was carried out with a sample-barcoded 5' primer and a J-beta primer mix. TCRdb re-analysed the 5' RACE reads in MiXCR, keeping a single row per CDR3 protein. Of hundreds of thousands of distinct CDR3 sequences in the sample, under 30% are singletons; the top ten hold roughly 17%. The specimen was blood. The receptor set was obtained from a woman older than 75 in good health.

There are many counts of this clonotype. The gene calls are TRBV2 and TRBJ2-5; 8 nucleotides line up with TRBD1. The ends lost 5 bases at V and 5 bases at J; junction bases unmatched: 13. This CDR3 has 16 residues. Germline loops: CDR1 SNHLY, CDR2 FYNNEI. The CDR3 DNA reads as TGTGCCAGCAGTAGGGACAGGAGGAAGTTACGGGAGACCCAGTACTTC. This translates into CASSRDRRKLRETQYF. Based on the CDR3 plus reference TRBV2 and TRBJ2-5, the full variable domain is EPEVTQTPSHQVTQMGQEVILRCVPISNHLYFYWYRQILGQKVEFLVSFYNNEISEKSEIFDDQFSVERPDGSNFTLKIRSTKLEDSAMYFCASSRDRRKLRETQYFGPGTRLLVL.

The rearrangement joins TRBV20-1 to TRBJ2-2, with 7 bases matching TRBD1. The CDR3 has 19 residues. The junction had 18 bases not matched to a gene; V was cut back by 0 bases and J by 5 bases. Germline V gene data show CDR1 as DFQATT and CDR2 as SNEGSKA (reference sequence). This CDR3 is CSARDPSLNEGARTGELFF. CDR3 nucleotides: TGCAGTGCTAGAGATCCCTCCCTTAATGAGGGGGCTAGGACCGGGGAGCTGTTTTTT.

CDR3 nucleotides: TGTGCCAGCACCGGGGTGCATGCAGCTTTCTTT. Its protein product is CASTGVHAAFF. The chain recombines TRBV6-1 with TRBJ1-1; no reliable D call. From germline, CDR1 is MNHNS and CDR2 SASEGT. This CDR3 region has 11 residues. V was shortened by 7 bases and J by 10 bases, with 13 bases between the two germline ends.

This clonotype came up many times. The chain recombines TRBV6-2 or TRBV6-3 with TRBJ2-3, with 8 bases matching TRBD1. From germline, CDR1 is MNHEY and CDR2 SVGEGT. The CDR3 length is 14 residues. V shed 6 bases and J 2 bases; nucleotides not matched to a gene: 4. CDR3 amino acids: CASRKTGATDTQYF. CDR3 in DNA: TGTGCCAGCAGGAAGACAGGGGCCACAGATACGCAGTATTTT.

This CDR3 reads CASRQQGMGELFF. In DNA form, the CDR3 reads TGTGCCAGCAGACAACAGGGGATGGGGGAGCTGTTTTTT. This rearrangement joins TRBV3-1 to TRBJ2-2; 7 bases align to TRBD1. Germline lookup yields CDR1 LGHDT and CDR2 YNNKEL (reference sequence). This CDR3 has 13 amino acids. With V trimmed by 6 bases and J by 8 bases, 6 bases remained unmatched.

This clonotype came up a few times. V usage is TRBV6-2 or TRBV6-3 and J usage is TRBJ1-5, with a weak D call TRBD1 (6 bases). This CDR3 has 15 residues. CDR1 is MNHEY, CDR2 SVGEGT, per germline. V lost 2 bases and J 7 bases, leaving 15 bases between the germline ends. The CDR3 sequence is CASSYPDSIGQPQHF. In nucleotides, the CDR3 is TGTGCCAGCAGTTACCCGGACAGTATAGGACAGCCCCAGCATTTT.

The chain's CDR3 is CSASGQLGQGIYYEQYF. In DNA form, the CDR3 reads TGCAGTGCTAGCGGGCAGCTGGGGCAGGGTATTTACTACGAGCAGTACTTC. The gene calls are TRBV20-1 and TRBJ2-7, with TRBD1 as a possible D gene (5 bases). V lost 3 bases and J 3 bases, leaving 24 bases between the germline ends. The germline V gene encodes CDR1 DFQATT and CDR2 SNEGSKA (reference sequence). The CDR3 contains 17 residues.

This clonotype was detected only a few times. The chain is built from TRBV20-1 and TRBJ1-2; the D gene is possibly TRBD1 (6 bases). Trimming took 1 base from V and 6 from J, leaving 18 bases between them. The germline gives CDR1 DFQATT, CDR2 SNEGSKA (reference sequence). This CDR3 comprises 15 residues. The CDR3 here is CSARGAGALLNGYTF. CDR3 bases: TGCAGTGCTAGAGGGGCGGGGGCGCTCCTCAATGGCTACACCTTC.

This clonotype has a count of ten or more. This chain joins TRBV4-3 and TRBJ2-5; D is uncertain. CDR1 is LGHNA and CDR2 is YSLEER in the germline V gene. Deletions cut 0 bases from V and 5 bases from J, with 13 bases between. The CDR3 runs 15 residues. CDR3 sequence reads: CASSQDRSRSETQYF. The CDR3 DNA reads TGCGCCAGCAGCCAAGACCGCAGCCGGTCGGAGACCCAGTACTTC.

This clonotype was counted many times. J is TRBJ2-5 and V is TRBV20-1, with 9 nucleotides matching TRBD2. The CDR3 runs 16 residues. Unmatched junction bases numbered 18, after V lost 6 bases and J lost 7 bases. Germline CDR1 reads DFQATT; CDR2 reads SNEGSKA (reference sequence). CDR3 residues: CSAEGGSGGPGGTQYF. The DNA of the CDR3 is TGCAGTGCCGAAGGGGGTAGCGGGGGCCCCGGAGGGACCCAGTACTTC.

The chain links TRBV5-1 to TRBJ2-2, with unresolved D. Germline CDR1 and CDR2: SGHRS and YFSETQ. Trimming removed 0 bases at V and 7 bases at J, with 13 bases between. This CDR3 spans 15 amino acids. In DNA, the CDR3 is TGCGCCAGCAGCTTGGGGCGTGGGGTCGTCGGGGAGCTGTTTTTT. Protein: CASSLGRGVVGELFF.

The table lists this clonotype with many counts. This chain uses TRBV7-2 with TRBJ2-7, with 9 bases matching TRBD2. This CDR3 is 13 amino acids long. The V segment lost 5 bases and the J segment 7 bases; nucleotides outside the gene matches: 6. Looked up from germline, CDR1 is SGHTA and CDR2 is FQGNSA. The CDR3 loop reads CASSISGGGEQYF. CDR3 nucleotides: TGTGCCAGCAGCATTAGCGGGGGTGGTGAGCAGTACTTC.

DNA of the CDR3: TGTGCCACCAGCAGGGGGGGGGGCGCCGGGTACAATGAGCAGTTCTTC. It encodes CATSRGGGAGYNEQFF. V is TRBV15 and J is TRBJ2-1; TRBD2 might be the D (7 bases). The V and J ends lost 3 bases and 4 bases respectively, with 16 bases between them. The CDR3 totals 16 residues. The germline V gene encodes CDR1 LNHNV and CDR2 YYDKDF (reference sequence).

The rearrangement uses TRBV7-8 and TRBJ1-1, with D maybe TRBD1 (5 bases). Between the trimmed V and J ends, which lost 5 bases and 0 bases, there was a span of 16 bases. CDR1 and CDR2 (germline): SGHVS, FQNEAQ. This CDR3 region has 16 residues. DNA of the CDR3: TGTGCCAGCAGCCCCCAACGGGTCAGGGTGAACACTGAAGCTTTCTTT. It encodes CASSPQRVRVNTEAFF.

This clonotype was counted at least ten times. This chain joins TRBV21-1 and TRBJ2-3; the table's D call of TRBD1 was not tested on the DNA. TRBV21-1 is designated a pseudogene. The CDR3 spans 16 residues. CDR3 DNA sequence: TGTGCCAGCAGCAATGCGGGACAGGGTAGCACAGATACGCAGTATTTT. Its translation is CASSNAGQGSTDTQYF.

This clonotype came up many times. The chain employs TRBV3-1 and TRBJ2-1, with TRBD2 matching over 8 bases. This CDR3 comprises 15 residues. CDR1 and CDR2 from the germline V gene are LGHDT and YNNKEL (reference sequence). Germline trimming cut 2 bases from V and 8 bases from J; bases unmatched to any gene: 8. CDR3 residues: CASSQSPGGPDEQFF. The CDR3 DNA sequence: TGTGCCAGCAGCCAATCTCCGGGGGGGCCGGATGAGCAGTTCTTC.

This sequence joins TRBV27 and TRBJ2-5, with 10 bases that match TRBD1. This CDR3 has 11 residues. V lost 6 bases to trimming and J lost 8 bases; unmatched junction nucleotides: 0. Germline-derived CDR1 and CDR2 are MNHEY and SMNVEV (reference sequence). This chain's CDR3 is CASRTGGTQYF. The CDR3 DNA follows: TGTGCCAGCAGGACAGGGGGCACCCAGTACTTC.

This clonotype was seen more than once but under ten times. The rearrangement links TRBV7-9 to TRBJ2-7, with 8 bases aligning to TRBD2. The CDR3 consists of 15 residues. Germline trimming cut 4 bases from V and 7 bases from J; bases unmatched to any gene: 12. The germline V gene has CDR1 SEHNR and CDR2 FQNEAQ (reference sequence). The CDR3 is CASSSGGAAGTEQYF. Written as DNA, the CDR3 is TGTGCCAGCAGCTCGGGGGGGGCGGCAGGGACAGAGCAGTACTTC.

About this clonotype itself: Since a much larger clone is just one base distant, this may be a read error. V and J are TRBV6-1 and TRBJ2-7; D is perhaps TRBD1 (6 bases). V lost 2 bases to trimming and J lost 2 bases, with 13 bases between them. The germline gives CDR1 MNHNS, CDR2 SASEGT. The CDR3 length is 15 residues. CDR3 nucleotides: TGTGCCAGCAGTGAAAGGGGCAGGGGAGCCTACGAGCAGTACTTC. Its protein product is CASSERGRGAYEQYF.

Notes on this clonotype: This may be a read error, as it is one base from a much larger clone. The V and J genes are TRBV6-5 and TRBJ2-5; D may be TRBD2 (6 bases). V lost 2 bases, J lost 11 bases, and 24 bases lay in between. This CDR3 is 16 amino acids long. Per the germline V gene, CDR1 is MNHEY and CDR2 is SVGAGI. The CDR3 DNA sequence: TGTGCCAGCAGTTACGGAAGACTAGTCCCCCTCAATGAGCAGTACTTC. It yields the protein CASSYGRLVPLNEQYF.

This clonotype has only a few counts. The V gene is TRBV30, the J gene TRBJ2-5; 7 bases are a match to TRBD1. Germline CDR1 is GTSNPN and CDR2 is SVGIG (reference sequence). This CDR3 region has 16 residues. V was clipped by 4 bases and J by 4 bases; unmatched bases: 15. The DNA of the CDR3 is TGTGCCTGGAAGCCCGAGACAGGGTACCTTTCAGAGACCCAGTACTTC. Its translation is CAWKPETGYLSETQYF.

V and J are TRBV3-1 and TRBJ2-1; 7 bases align to TRBD2. Trimming at V came to 4 bases and at J to 0 bases, leaving 3 bases not matched to a gene. There are 15 residues in the CDR3. In germline, CDR1 is LGHDT, CDR2 YNNKEL (reference sequence). The CDR3 coding sequence is TGTGCCAGCAGCCCGAGCGGGAACTCCTACAATGAGCAGTTCTTC. This codes for CASSPSGNSYNEQFF.